Following are 25 T cell receptor beta chains from one sample sequenced in a study of blood T cells in healthy people across ages. A J-beta primer mix and a sample-barcoded 5' primer were used in a second PCR of about 7 to 12 cycles. TCRdb called the 5' RACE reads again in MiXCR, with one record for every CDR3 protein. The sample shows some 930,000 distinct CDR3 sequences, about 29% of them seen only once. The same sample was also studied in work on T cells of mothers and their children.

Sequencing input: blood. The receptors were sampled from a woman between 40 and 50 years old in good health.

This clonotype appeared a few times. This sequence joins TRBV5-1 and TRBJ1-1, with 8 bases fitting TRBD1. Germline V gene data show CDR1 as SGHRS and CDR2 as YFSETQ. Trimming removed 4 bases from V and 5 bases from J; junction bases left unmatched: 7. The CDR3 has 14 residues. DNA for the CDR3: TGCGCCAGCAGCGGACGGACAGGGAAGACTGAAGCTTTCTTT. Its translation: CASSGRTGKTEAFF.

In the case of this clonotype: A much larger clone lies a single base off, so this may be a read error. The chain is built from TRBV28 and TRBJ2-7; D is unclear. Germline values: CDR1 MDHEN, CDR2 SYDVKM. The CDR3 extends over 11 amino acids. Trimming shortened V by 8 bases and J by 7 bases, and 12 bases separated the two germline ends. The CDR3: CASGAALEQYV. In DNA form, the CDR3 reads TGTGCCAGCGGCGCGGCGCTAGAGCAGTACGTC.

CDR3 DNA sequence: TGTGCCAGCAGCCCCCGCAGCTTTTACAACCAAGAGACCCAGTACTTC. This gives the protein CASSPRSFYNQETQYF. The V gene is TRBV7-9, the J gene TRBJ2-5, with unresolved D. CDR3 size: 16 residues. V was trimmed by 5 bases and J by 0 bases, leaving 16 bases between them. Germline CDR1 is SEHNR and CDR2 is FQNEAQ (reference sequence).

This clonotype showed up many times. The V call is TRBV12-3 or TRBV12-4, the J call TRBJ1-1; no firm D call. V was pared by 8 bases and J by 1 base, with 8 bases between. The CDR3 runs 12 residues. CDR3 region: CASSFANTEAFF. CDR3 sequence (DNA): TGTGCCAGCTCCTTCGCGAACACTGAAGCTTTCTTT.

This chain's CDR3 is CASNPTGGQPQHF. The CDR3 region has the DNA TGTGCCAGCAATCCGACAGGGGGTCAGCCCCAGCATTTT. The V call is TRBV12-3 or TRBV12-4, the J call TRBJ1-5, with 9 bases fitting TRBD1. The CDR3 is made up of 13 amino acids. The ends lost 7 bases at V and 6 bases at J; junction bases unmatched: 4.

J is TRBJ2-1 and V is TRBV11-3; D not certain. Trimming removed 9 bases from V and 9 bases from J, with 15 bases in between. There are 12 residues in the CDR3. The germline V gene has CDR1 SGHNT and CDR2 YENEEA. CDR3 sequence: CASSQRPPEQFF. The CDR3 bases are TGTGCCAGTAGCCAGCGACCACCTGAGCAGTTCTTC.

This clonotype turned up a few times. The chain recombines TRBV27 with TRBJ1-5; D may be TRBD1 (6 bases). V was pared by 1 base and J by 4 bases, with 11 bases between. CDR1 and CDR2 (germline): MNHEY, SMNVEV (reference sequence). The CDR3 runs to 15 residues. The CDR3 spells CASSLFADRNQPQHF. The CDR3 DNA reads as TGTGCCAGCAGTTTATTCGCGGACAGAAATCAGCCCCAGCATTTT.

In this sample, this clonotype turned up once. One base away lies a much larger clone, so this may be a sequencing read error. This chain links TRBV7-2 with TRBJ2-5, with no clear D. Per germline, CDR1 SGHTA and CDR2 FQGNSA. Trimming shortened V by 0 bases and J by 13 bases, and 9 bases separated the two germline ends. This CDR3 comprises 11 residues. The CDR3 nucleotides are TGTGCCAGCAGCTTAGCGGTCCCAAGGTACTTC. Translated, it gives CASSLAVPRYF.

The chain links TRBV2 to TRBJ1-5; possibly TRBD1 for D (5 bases). The germline gives CDR1 SNHLY, CDR2 FYNNEI. Trimming took off 2 bases at V and 4 bases at J, with 9 bases between the two ends. The CDR3 runs 14 residues. The CDR3 loop is CASSEYRTNQPQHF. In nucleotides, the CDR3 is TGTGCCAGCAGTGAATACAGGACTAATCAGCCCCAGCATTTT.

This clonotype has at least ten counts. The rearrangement links TRBV15 to TRBJ2-7; TRBD1 matches 7 bases. V lost 3 bases and J lost 2; bases outside the gene matches: 4. Germline lookup yields CDR1 LNHNV and CDR2 YYDKDF (reference sequence). This CDR3 is built from 14 residues. In DNA form, the CDR3 reads TGTGCCACCAGCAGGACAGGGTCCACCTACGAGCAGTACTTC. Encoded protein: CATSRTGSTYEQYF. The full variable domain, with the rest looked up from reference TRBV15 and TRBJ2-7, is DAMVIQNPRYQVTQFGKPVTLSCSQTLNHNVMYWYQQKSSQAPKLLFHYYDKDFNNEADTPDNFQSRRPNTSFCFLDIRSPGLGDTAMYLCATSRTGSTYEQYFGPGTRLTVT.

A remark on this clonotype: A much larger clone differs from this one at a single base, so this may be a read error. The chain links TRBV6-6 to TRBJ2-4, with 7 positions matching TRBD1. The junction had 18 bases not matched to a gene; V was cut back by 6 bases and J by 13 bases. The CDR3 has 15 amino acids. Germline CDR1 reads MNHNY; CDR2 reads SVGAGI (reference sequence). The CDR3, as DNA: TGTGCCAGCAGACCGACAGGGATTGTGGGCAATGAGCAGTACTTC. This translates into CASRPTGIVGNEQYF.

This clonotype was counted ten times or more. The CDR3 bases are TGCAGTGCTAGAGCGGGCAGAGGCGAGAACATTCAGTACTTC. Amino acids: CSARAGRGENIQYF. The chain joins TRBV20-1 to TRBJ2-4, with D unresolved. V lost 1 base, J lost 7 bases, and 14 bases lay in between. CDR1 and CDR2 from the germline V gene are DFQATT and SNEGSKA (reference sequence). The length of the CDR3 is 14 residues.

A few counts support this clonotype. The V call is TRBV20-1, the J call TRBJ2-7; 10 bases agree with TRBD2. Germline values: CDR1 DFQATT, CDR2 SNEGSKA (reference sequence). The junction had 3 bases not matched to a gene; V was cut back by 1 base and J by 0 bases. CDR3 size: 15 residues. The CDR3 DNA is TGCAGTGCTAGAGCACCTAGCGGGGGCTCCTACGAGCAGTACTTC. Its protein product is CSARAPSGGSYEQYF.

This clonotype was seen many times. The V and J genes are TRBV7-2 and TRBJ2-7; D perhaps matches TRBD2 (6 bases). Trimming took 2 bases from V and 2 from J, leaving 19 bases between them. The CDR3 runs 17 residues. Germline V gives CDR1 SGHTA, CDR2 FQGNSA. The DNA of the CDR3 is TGTGCCAGCAGCTTAAAAGTAGCGGCGGAGGTGACCTACGAGCAGTACTTC. It encodes CASSLKVAAEVTYEQYF.

The chain couples TRBV15 to TRBJ2-2; possibly TRBD2 for D (5 bases). This CDR3 is built from 14 residues. The germline V gene has CDR1 LNHNV and CDR2 YYDKDF (reference sequence). V was shortened by 1 base and J by 6 bases, with 9 bases between the two germline ends. DNA for the CDR3: TGTGCCACCAGCAGAGTTACGGAGGCCGGGGAGCTGTTTTTT. This sequence encodes CATSRVTEAGELFF.

The gene calls are TRBV10-3 and TRBJ2-2; no definite D call. CDR3 size: 13 residues. The germline V gene encodes CDR1 ENHRY and CDR2 SYGVKD. The V end was cut by 10 bases, the J end by 5 bases, with 14 bases between. The DNA of the CDR3 is TGTGCCACATCGCTTACGGAAACCGGGGAGCTGTTTTTT. Residues: CATSLTETGELFF.

This sequence joins TRBV27 and TRBJ2-5, with TRBD1 as a possible D gene (6 bases). The CDR3 contains 14 residues. Trimming removed 1 base at V and 4 bases at J, with 10 bases between. Per germline, CDR1 MNHEY and CDR2 SMNVEV (reference sequence). The CDR3 loop reads CASSLYLGAETQYF. In nucleotides, the CDR3 is TGTGCCAGCAGTTTATATCTGGGGGCAGAGACCCAGTACTTC.

To note about this clonotype: A much larger clonotype is one base distant, so this may be a read error. The rearrangement links TRBV20-1 to TRBJ2-1, with 8 bases lining up with TRBD2. Germline CDR1 and CDR2: DFQATT and SNEGSKA (reference sequence). The CDR3 sequence is 15 residues long. CDR3 protein: CSASGGEVAYDEQFF. The DNA of the CDR3 is TGCAGTGCTAGCGGGGGGGAAGTAGCCTACGATGAGCAGTTCTTC.

The V and J genes are TRBV5-1 and TRBJ1-4, with D unclear. Germline assignment: CDR1 SGHRS and CDR2 YFSETQ. Trimming left V 0 bases short and J 3 bases short, with 12 bases between. The CDR3 loop spans 16 amino acids. The CDR3 region has the DNA TGCGCCAGCAGCTTGGGTTCGGGGTCATCTAATGAAAAACTGTTTTTT. Its translation: CASSLGSGSSNEKLFF.

The chain links TRBV12-3 or TRBV12-4 to TRBJ1-5; tentative D call: TRBD1 (5 bases). Trimming cost V 6 bases and J 6 bases, with 15 bases left between them. This CDR3 has 14 amino acids. The CDR3 loop reads CASSNSGDCQPQHF. CDR3 nucleotides: TGTGCCAGCAGCAACTCGGGGGATTGTCAGCCCCAGCATTTT.

This clonotype was observed a few times. This rearrangement joins TRBV12-3 or TRBV12-4 to TRBJ2-2; 8 bases fit TRBD1. J was trimmed by 7 bases and V by 4 bases; bases with no gene match: 11. CDR3 length equals 16 residues. The CDR3 bases are TGTGCCAGCAGTTGGGGGACAGGCAGTTTTGGCGGGGAGCTGTTTTTT. It specifies CASSWGTGSFGGELFF.

This clonotype was counted many times. The chain couples TRBV29-1 to TRBJ2-5; perhaps D is TRBD1 or TRBD2 (5 bases each). Germline CDR1 reads SQVTM; CDR2 reads ANQGSEA. Trimming left V 6 bases short and J 13 bases short, with 21 bases between. CDR3 length equals 12 residues. CDR3: CSVVTGTSGRYF. CDR3 nucleotide sequence: TGCAGCGTAGTTACCGGGACGTCCGGTCGGTACTTC.

This clonotype has a count of ten or more. The V call is TRBV12-3 or TRBV12-4, the J call TRBJ1-2; D remains ambiguous. This CDR3 is built from 14 residues. V was trimmed by 1 base and J by 4 bases, leaving 10 bases between them. The CDR3 DNA reads TGTGCCAGCAGTTTAGAAGAGGGTGCCTATGGCTACACCTTC. Translating it yields CASSLEEGAYGYTF.

This clonotype was observed a few times. J is TRBJ2-3 and V is TRBV7-8, with D uncertain. This CDR3 spans 15 amino acids. Germline-derived CDR1 and CDR2 are SGHVS and FQNEAQ. Trimming removed 2 bases at V and 3 bases at J, with 12 bases between. CDR3 protein: CASSLKLGATDTQYF. In nucleotides, the CDR3 is TGTGCCAGCAGCTTAAAACTCGGCGCAACAGATACGCAGTATTTT. The whole variable domain, remainder taken from reference TRBV7-8 and TRBJ2-3, is GAGVSQSPRYKVAKRGQDVALRCDPISGHVSLFWYQQALGQGPEFLTYFQNEAQLDKSGLPSDRFFAERPEGSVSTLKIQRTQQEDSAVYLCASSLKLGATDTQYFGPGTRLTVL.

The rearrangement joins TRBV3-1 to TRBJ1-1; D is possibly TRBD1 (5 bases). V was pared by 1 base and J by 8 bases, with 11 bases between. Germline lookup yields CDR1 LGHDT and CDR2 YNNKEL (reference sequence). The CDR3 has 13 residues. The CDR3 is CASSQGGPAEAFF. CDR3 coding DNA: TGTGCCAGCAGCCAAGGGGGCCCAGCGGAAGCTTTCTTT.